One sample yielded the 4 T cell receptor beta chains listed below, sequenced in a study of cytomegalovirus exposure and HLA in healthy donors. PCR primers comprised 60 Vbeta and 13 Jbeta primers. Generated by immunoSEQ multiplex PCR, the TCRdb table keeps only in-frame clones and is missing some. The data show approximately 110,000 clones, with 70% to 80% seen just once and about 2% held by the top ten. Source material: PBMCs. These receptors all come from a man over 45 in good health and CMV-seronegative.

This sequence joins TRBV18 and TRBJ1-3; unclear D gene. The V and J ends lost 4 bases and 3 bases respectively, with 7 bases between them. Germline assignment: CDR1 KGHSH and CDR2 LQKENI. CDR3 length equals 13 residues. CDR3 DNA sequence: TGTGCCAGCTCACAGGGAGGTGGAAACACCATATATTTT. Its protein product is CASSQGGGNTIYF.

This chain connects TRBV11-2 to TRBJ1-1; D ambiguous. CDR1 and CDR2 (germline): SGHAT, FQNNGV. The CDR3 covers 13 residues. V was clipped by 7 bases and J by 0 bases, with 9 bases between them. CDR3 amino acids: CASTELMNTEAFF. The CDR3 coding sequence is TGTGCCAGCACCGAGCTCATGAACACTGAAGCTTTCTTT. Filled out from reference TRBV11-2 and TRBJ1-1, the complete variable domain reads EAGVAQSPRYKIIEKRQSVAFWCNPISGHATLYWYQQILGQGPKLLIQFQNNGVVDDSQLPKDRFSAERLKGVDSTLKIQPAKLEDSAVYLCASTELMNTEAFFGQGTRLTVV.

The chain has TRBV5-1 and TRBJ2-1; 7 bases are shared with TRBD2. The trim removed 5 bases at V and 7 bases at J, leaving 15 bases unmatched. The CDR3 runs 16 residues. Germline lookup yields CDR1 SGHRS and CDR2 YFSETQ. The CDR3 spells CASRGRGPLKGNEQFF. The CDR3 bases are TGCGCCAGCAGAGGGAGGGGCCCCTTAAAGGGAAATGAGCAGTTCTTC.

The chain recombines TRBV10-3 with TRBJ2-2; a possible D gene is TRBD2 (5 bases). This CDR3 contains 17 residues. CDR1 and CDR2 (germline): ENHRY, SYGVKD. V lost 3 bases and J lost 1, with 15 bases in between. CDR3 sequence: CAISDLLAKVNTGELFF. The CDR3 DNA is TGTGCCATCAGTGATCTCCTAGCTAAGGTGAACACCGGGGAGCTGTTTTTT.